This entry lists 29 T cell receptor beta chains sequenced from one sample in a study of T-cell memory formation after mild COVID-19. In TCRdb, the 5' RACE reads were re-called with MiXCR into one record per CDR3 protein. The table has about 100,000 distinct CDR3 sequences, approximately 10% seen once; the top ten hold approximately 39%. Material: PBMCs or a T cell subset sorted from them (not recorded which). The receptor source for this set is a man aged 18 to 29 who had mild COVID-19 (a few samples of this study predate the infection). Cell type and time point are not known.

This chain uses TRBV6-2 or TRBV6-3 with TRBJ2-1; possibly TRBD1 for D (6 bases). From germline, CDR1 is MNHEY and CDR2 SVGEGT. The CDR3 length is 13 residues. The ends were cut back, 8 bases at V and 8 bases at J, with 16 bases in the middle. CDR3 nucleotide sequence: TGTGCCAGCGGAAGAGGGGGACGCGATGAGCAGTTCTTC. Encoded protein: CASGRGGRDEQFF.

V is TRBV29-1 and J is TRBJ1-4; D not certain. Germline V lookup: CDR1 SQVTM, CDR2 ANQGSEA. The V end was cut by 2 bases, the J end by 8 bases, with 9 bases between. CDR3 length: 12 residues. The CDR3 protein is CSVEISSEKLFF. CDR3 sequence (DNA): TGCAGCGTTGAAATATCGAGCGAAAAACTGTTTTTT.

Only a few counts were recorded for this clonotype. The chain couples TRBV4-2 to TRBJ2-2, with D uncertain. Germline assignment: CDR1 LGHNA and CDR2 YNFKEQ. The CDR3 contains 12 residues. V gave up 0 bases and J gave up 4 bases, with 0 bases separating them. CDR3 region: CASSQDTGELFF. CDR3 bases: TGTGCCAGCAGCCAAGACACCGGGGAGCTGTTTTTT.

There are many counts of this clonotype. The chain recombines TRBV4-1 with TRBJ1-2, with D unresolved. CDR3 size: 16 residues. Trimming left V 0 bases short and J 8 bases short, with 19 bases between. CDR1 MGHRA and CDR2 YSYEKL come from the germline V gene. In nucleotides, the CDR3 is TGCGCCAGCAGCCAAGATCAGTTCACCGGGCCGGGAGGCTACACCTTC. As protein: CASSQDQFTGPGGYTF.

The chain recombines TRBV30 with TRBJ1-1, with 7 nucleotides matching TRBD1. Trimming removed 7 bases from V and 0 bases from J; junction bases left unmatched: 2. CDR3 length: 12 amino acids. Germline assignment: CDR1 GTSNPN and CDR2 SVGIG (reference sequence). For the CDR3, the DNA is TGTGCCTCGGGACAGTTGAACACTGAAGCTTTCTTT. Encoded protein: CASGQLNTEAFF. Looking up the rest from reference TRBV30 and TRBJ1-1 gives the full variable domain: SQTIHQWPATLVQPVGSPLSLECTVEGTSNPNLYWYRQAAGRGLQLLFYSVGIGQISSEVPQNLSASRPQDRQFILSSKKLLLSDSGFYLCASGQLNTEAFFGQGTRLTVV.

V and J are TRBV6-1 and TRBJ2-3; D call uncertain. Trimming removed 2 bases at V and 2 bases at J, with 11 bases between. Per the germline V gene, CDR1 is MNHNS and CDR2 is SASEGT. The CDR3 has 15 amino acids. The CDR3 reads CASSEIGPSTDTQYF. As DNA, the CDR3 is TGTGCCAGCAGTGAAATCGGACCTTCCACAGATACGCAGTATTTT.

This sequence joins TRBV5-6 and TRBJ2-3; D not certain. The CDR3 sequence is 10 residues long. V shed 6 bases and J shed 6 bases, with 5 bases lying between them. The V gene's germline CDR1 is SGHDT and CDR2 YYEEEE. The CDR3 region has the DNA TGTGCCAGCACCCCCGATACGCAGTATTTT. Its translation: CASTPDTQYF.

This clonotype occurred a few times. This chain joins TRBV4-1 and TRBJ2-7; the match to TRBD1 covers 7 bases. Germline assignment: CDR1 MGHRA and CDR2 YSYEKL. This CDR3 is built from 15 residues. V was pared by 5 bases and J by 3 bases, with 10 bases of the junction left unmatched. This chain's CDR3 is CASSVRQGENYEQYF. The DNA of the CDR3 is TGCGCCAGCAGCGTACGACAGGGTGAGAACTACGAGCAGTACTTC.

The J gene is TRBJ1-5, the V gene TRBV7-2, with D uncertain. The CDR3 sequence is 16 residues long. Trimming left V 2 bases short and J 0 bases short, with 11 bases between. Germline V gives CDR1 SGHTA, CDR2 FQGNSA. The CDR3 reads CASSLRWQNSNQPQHF. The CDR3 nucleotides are TGTGCCAGCAGCTTAAGGTGGCAGAATAGCAATCAGCCCCAGCATTTT.

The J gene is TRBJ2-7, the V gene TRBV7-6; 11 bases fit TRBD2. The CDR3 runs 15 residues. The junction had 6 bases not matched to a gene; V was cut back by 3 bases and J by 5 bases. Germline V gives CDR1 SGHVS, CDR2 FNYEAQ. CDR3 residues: CASSFKTSGSDEQYF. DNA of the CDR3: TGTGCCAGCAGCTTTAAAACTAGCGGGAGCGACGAGCAGTACTTC.

CDR3 protein: CASSLEFRSETQYF. The CDR3 DNA sequence: TGCGCCAGCAGCTTGGAGTTTCGCTCGGAGACCCAGTACTTC. The chain uses TRBV5-1 and TRBJ2-5; D is ambiguous. Trimming stripped 0 bases from V and 5 bases from J, with 11 bases between. Per the germline V gene, CDR1 is SGHRS and CDR2 is YFSETQ. The CDR3 covers 14 residues.

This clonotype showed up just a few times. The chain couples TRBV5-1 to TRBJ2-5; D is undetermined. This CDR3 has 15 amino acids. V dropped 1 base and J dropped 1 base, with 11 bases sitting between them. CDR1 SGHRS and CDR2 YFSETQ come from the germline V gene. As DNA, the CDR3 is TGCGCCAGCAGCTTGAAGCGAAGAGGCCAAGAGACCCAGTACTTC. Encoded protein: CASSLKRRGQETQYF.

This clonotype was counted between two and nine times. CDR3 protein: CASSQDWGDTQYF. The CDR3 DNA is TGTGCCAGCAGCCAAGATTGGGGGGATACGCAGTATTTT. The chain is built from TRBV4-2 and TRBJ2-3; D could derive from TRBD1 or TRBD2 (5 bases each). Germline loops: CDR1 LGHNA, CDR2 YNFKEQ. V dropped 0 bases and J dropped 6 bases, with 7 bases sitting between them. This CDR3 has 13 residues.

CDR3 amino acids: CSVYPETDLNTEAFF. Written as DNA, the CDR3 is TGCAGCGTTTACCCCGAGACAGACCTTAACACTGAAGCTTTCTTT. The chain is built from TRBV29-1 and TRBJ1-1, with D possibly TRBD1 on 5 matching bases. The V end was cut by 5 bases, the J end by 2 bases, with 18 bases between. The germline gives CDR1 SQVTM, CDR2 ANQGSEA. The CDR3 loop spans 15 amino acids.

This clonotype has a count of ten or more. CDR3 sequence reads: CASSQDDRGSYEQYF. CDR3 bases: TGCGCCAGCAGCCAAGATGACAGAGGATCCTACGAGCAGTACTTC. This sequence joins TRBV4-1 and TRBJ2-7; D may be TRBD1 (5 bases). Germline V lookup: CDR1 MGHRA, CDR2 YSYEKL. The germline V and J ends were trimmed by 0 bases and 1 base, with 10 bases remaining between them. CDR3 size: 15 residues.

DNA of the CDR3: TGTGCCAGCAGAGACTACACCGGGGAGCTGTTTTTT. Its translation is CASRDYTGELFF. The chain links TRBV12-3 or TRBV12-4 to TRBJ2-2, with unresolved D. The CDR3 is made up of 12 amino acids. Between the trimmed V and J ends, which lost 6 bases and 3 bases, there was a span of 5 bases.

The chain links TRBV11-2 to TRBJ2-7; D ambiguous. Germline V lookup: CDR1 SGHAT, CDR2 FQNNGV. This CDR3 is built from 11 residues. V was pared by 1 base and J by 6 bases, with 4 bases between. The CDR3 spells CASSLVFEQYF. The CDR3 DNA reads TGTGCCAGCAGCTTAGTTTTCGAGCAGTACTTC.

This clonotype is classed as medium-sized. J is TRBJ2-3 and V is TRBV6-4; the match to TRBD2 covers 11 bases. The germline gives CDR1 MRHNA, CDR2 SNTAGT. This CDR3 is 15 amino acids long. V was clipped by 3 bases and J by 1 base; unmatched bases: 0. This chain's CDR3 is CASSETSGGTDTQYF. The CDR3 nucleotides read TGTGCCAGCAGTGAGACTAGCGGGGGCACAGATACGCAGTATTTT.

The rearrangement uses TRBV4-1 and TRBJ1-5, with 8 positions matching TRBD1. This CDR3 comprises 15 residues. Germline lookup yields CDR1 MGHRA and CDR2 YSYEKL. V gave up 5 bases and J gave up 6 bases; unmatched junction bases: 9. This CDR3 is CASSATGVFVQPQHF. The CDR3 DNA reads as TGCGCCAGCAGCGCGACAGGGGTCTTTGTTCAGCCCCAGCATTTT.

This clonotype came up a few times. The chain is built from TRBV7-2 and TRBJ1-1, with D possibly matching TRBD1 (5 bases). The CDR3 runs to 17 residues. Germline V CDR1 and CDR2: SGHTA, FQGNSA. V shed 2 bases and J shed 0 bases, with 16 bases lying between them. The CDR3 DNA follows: TGTGCCAGCAGCTTAAGGGGCCAGGGTGAAATGAACACTGAAGCTTTCTTT. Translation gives CASSLRGQGEMNTEAFF.

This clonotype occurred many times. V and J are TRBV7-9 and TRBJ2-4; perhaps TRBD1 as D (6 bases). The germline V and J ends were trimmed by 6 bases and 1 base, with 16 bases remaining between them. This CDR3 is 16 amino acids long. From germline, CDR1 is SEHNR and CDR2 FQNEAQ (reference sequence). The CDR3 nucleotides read TGTGCCAGCAGTACTATGGACAGCCTTGCCAAAAACATTCAGTACTTC. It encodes CASSTMDSLAKNIQYF.

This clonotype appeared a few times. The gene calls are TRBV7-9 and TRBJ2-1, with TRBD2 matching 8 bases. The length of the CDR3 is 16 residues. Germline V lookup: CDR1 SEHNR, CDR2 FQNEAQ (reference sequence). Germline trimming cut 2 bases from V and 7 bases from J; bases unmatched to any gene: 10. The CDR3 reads CASSLFTGGSWNEQFF. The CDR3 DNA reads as TGTGCCAGCAGCTTATTCACGGGGGGGTCGTGGAATGAGCAGTTCTTC.

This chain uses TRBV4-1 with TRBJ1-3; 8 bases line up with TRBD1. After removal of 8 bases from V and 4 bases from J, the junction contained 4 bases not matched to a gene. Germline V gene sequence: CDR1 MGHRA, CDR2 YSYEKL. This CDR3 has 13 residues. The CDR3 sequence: CASGGTGGNTIYF. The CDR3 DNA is TGCGCCAGCGGGGGGACAGGCGGAAACACCATATATTTT.

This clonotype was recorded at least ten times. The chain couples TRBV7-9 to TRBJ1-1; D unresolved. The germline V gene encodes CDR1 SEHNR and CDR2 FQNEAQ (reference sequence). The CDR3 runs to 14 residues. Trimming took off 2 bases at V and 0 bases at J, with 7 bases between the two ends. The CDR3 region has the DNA TGTGCCAGCAGCTTACGTGTCCTGAACACTGAAGCTTTCTTT. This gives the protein CASSLRVLNTEAFF.

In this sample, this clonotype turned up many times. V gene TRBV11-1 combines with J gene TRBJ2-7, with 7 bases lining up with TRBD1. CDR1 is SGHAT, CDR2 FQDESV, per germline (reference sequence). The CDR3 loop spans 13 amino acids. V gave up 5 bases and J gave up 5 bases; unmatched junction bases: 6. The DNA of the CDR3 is TGTGCCAGCAGCCAGACAGGGAGTAACGAGCAGTACGTC. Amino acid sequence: CASSQTGSNEQYV.

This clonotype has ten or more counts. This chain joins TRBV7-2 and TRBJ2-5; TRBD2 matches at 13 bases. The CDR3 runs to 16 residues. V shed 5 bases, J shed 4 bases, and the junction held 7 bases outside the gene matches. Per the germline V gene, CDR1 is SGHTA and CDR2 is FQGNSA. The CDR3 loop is CASSNGLAGEGETQYF. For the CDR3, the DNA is TGTGCCAGCAGCAACGGACTAGCGGGGGAGGGAGAGACCCAGTACTTC.

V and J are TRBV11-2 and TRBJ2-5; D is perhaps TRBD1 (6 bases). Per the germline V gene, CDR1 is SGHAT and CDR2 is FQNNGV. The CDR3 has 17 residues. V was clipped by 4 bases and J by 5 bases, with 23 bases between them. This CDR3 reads CASSSTPQGLYGETQYF. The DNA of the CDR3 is TGTGCCAGCAGCTCTACCCCCCAGGGGCTATACGGGGAGACCCAGTACTTC. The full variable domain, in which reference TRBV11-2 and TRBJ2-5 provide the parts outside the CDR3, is EAGVAQSPRYKIIEKRQSVAFWCNPISGHATLYWYQQILGQGPKLLIQFQNNGVVDDSQLPKDRFSAERLKGVDSTLKIQPAKLEDSAVYLCASSSTPQGLYGETQYFGPGTRLLVL.

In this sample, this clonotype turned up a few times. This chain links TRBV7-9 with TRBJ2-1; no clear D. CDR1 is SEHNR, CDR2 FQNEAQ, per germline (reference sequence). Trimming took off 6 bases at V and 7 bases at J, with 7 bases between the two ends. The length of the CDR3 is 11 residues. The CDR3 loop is CASRERNEQFF. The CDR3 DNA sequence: TGTGCCAGCAGGGAGCGTAATGAGCAGTTCTTC. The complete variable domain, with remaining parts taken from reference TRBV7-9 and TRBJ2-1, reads DTGVSQNPRHKITKRGQNVTFRCDPISEHNRLYWYRQTLGQGPEFLTYFQNEAQLEKSRLLSDRFSAERPKGSFSTLEIQRTEQGDSAMYLCASRERNEQFFGPGTRLTVL.

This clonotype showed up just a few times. CDR3 DNA sequence: TGTGCCAGCATGGGAAACACCATATATTTT. Encoded protein: CASMGNTIYF. V is TRBV2 and J is TRBJ1-3; D is ambiguous. Trimming shortened V by 7 bases and J by 4 bases, and 2 bases separated the two germline ends. Per the germline V gene, CDR1 is SNHLY and CDR2 is FYNNEI. The CDR3 length is 10 residues.